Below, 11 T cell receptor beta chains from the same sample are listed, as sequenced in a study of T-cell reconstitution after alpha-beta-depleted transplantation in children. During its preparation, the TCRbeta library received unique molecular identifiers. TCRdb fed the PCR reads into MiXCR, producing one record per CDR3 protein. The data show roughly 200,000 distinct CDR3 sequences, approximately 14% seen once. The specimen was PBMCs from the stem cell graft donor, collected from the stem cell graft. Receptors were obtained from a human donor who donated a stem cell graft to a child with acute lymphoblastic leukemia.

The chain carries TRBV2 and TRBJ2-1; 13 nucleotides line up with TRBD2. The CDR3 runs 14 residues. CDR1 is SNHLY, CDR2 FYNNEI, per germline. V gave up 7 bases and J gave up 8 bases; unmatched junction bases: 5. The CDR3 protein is CASTGTSGMDEQFF. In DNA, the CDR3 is TGTGCCAGCACCGGGACTAGCGGGATGGATGAGCAGTTCTTC.

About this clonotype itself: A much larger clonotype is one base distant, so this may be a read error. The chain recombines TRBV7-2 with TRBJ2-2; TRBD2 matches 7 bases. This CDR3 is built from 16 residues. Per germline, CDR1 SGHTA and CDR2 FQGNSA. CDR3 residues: CAGSREATPPPGELFF. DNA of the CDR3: TGTGCCGGCAGCCGGGAGGCTACACCGCCCCCCGGGGAGCTGTTTTTT.

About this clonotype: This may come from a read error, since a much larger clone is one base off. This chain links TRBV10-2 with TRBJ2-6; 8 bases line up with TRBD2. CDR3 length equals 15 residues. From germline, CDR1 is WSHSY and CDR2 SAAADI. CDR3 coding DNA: TGCGCCAGCAGATGGGGGTCCGGGGGGGCCAACGGCCTGACTTTC. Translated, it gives CASRWGSGGANGLTF.

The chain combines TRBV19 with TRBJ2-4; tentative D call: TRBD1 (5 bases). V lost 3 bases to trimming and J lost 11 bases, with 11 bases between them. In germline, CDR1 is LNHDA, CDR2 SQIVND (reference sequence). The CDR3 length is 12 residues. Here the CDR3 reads CASSIQKGVQYF. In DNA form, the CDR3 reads TGTGCCAGTAGTATTCAAAAAGGGGTTCAGTACTTC. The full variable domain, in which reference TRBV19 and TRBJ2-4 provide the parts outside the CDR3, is DGGITQSPKYLFRKEGQNVTLSCEQNLNHDAMYWYRQDPGQGLRLIYYSQIVNDFQKGDIAEGYSVSREKKESFPLTVTSAQKNPTAFYLCASSIQKGVQYFGAGTRLSVL.

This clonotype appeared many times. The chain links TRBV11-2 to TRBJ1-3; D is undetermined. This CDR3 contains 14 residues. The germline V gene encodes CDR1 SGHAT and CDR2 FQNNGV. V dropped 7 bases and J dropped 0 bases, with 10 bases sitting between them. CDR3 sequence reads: CASNSVGSGNTIYF. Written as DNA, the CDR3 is TGTGCCAGCAACTCAGTGGGCTCTGGAAACACCATATATTTT.

CDR3 in amino acids: CSATGTDLNTEAFF. The CDR3 DNA follows: TGCAGCGCCACCGGGACAGACCTGAACACTGAAGCTTTCTTT. J is TRBJ1-1 and V is TRBV29-1; 7 bases are a match to TRBD1. Germline loops: CDR1 SQVTM, CDR2 ANQGSEA. Trimming cost V 7 bases and J 0 bases; bases outside gene matches: 8. The CDR3 sequence is 14 residues long.

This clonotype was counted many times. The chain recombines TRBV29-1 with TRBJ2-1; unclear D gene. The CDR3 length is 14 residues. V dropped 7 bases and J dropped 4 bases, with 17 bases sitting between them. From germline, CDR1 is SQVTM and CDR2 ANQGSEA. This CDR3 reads CSATPWGTYNEQFF. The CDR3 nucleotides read TGCAGCGCCACACCCTGGGGAACTTACAATGAGCAGTTCTTC.

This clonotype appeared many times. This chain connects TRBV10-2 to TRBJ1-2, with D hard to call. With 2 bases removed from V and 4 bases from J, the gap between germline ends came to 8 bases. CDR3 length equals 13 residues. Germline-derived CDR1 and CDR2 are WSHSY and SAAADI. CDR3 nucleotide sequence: TGCGCCAGCAGTGAGGGCAGACTCTATGGCTACACCTTC. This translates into CASSEGRLYGYTF.

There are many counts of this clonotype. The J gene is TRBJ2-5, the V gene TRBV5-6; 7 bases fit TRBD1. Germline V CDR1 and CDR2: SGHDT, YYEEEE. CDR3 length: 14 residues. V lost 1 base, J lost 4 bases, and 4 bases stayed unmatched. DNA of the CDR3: TGTGCCAGCAGCTTGACAGGGGCCCCAGAGACCCAGTACTTC. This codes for CASSLTGAPETQYF. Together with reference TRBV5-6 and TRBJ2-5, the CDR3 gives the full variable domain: DAGVTQSPTHLIKTRGQQVTLRCSPKSGHDTVSWYQQALGQGPQFIFQYYEEEERQRGNFPDRFSGHQFPNYSSELNVNALLLGDSALYLCASSLTGAPETQYFGPGTRLLVL.

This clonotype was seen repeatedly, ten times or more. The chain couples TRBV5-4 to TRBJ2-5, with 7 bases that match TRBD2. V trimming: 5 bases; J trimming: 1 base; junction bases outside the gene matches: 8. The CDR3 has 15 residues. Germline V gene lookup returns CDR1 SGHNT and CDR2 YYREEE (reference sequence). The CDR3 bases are TGTGCCAGCAGGTCTGGGACTAACCTCCAAGAGACCCAGTACTTC. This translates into CASRSGTNLQETQYF.

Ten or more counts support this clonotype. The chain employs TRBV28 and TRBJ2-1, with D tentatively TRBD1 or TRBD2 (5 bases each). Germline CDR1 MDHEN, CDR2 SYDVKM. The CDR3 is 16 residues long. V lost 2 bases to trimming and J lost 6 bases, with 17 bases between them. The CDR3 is CASSLIIQGVGNEQFF. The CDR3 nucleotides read TGTGCCAGCAGTTTAATTATCCAGGGAGTAGGCAATGAGCAGTTCTTC.